This T cell receptor (beta chain) was captured in a study of T cells after yellow fever vaccination. On the study more broadly: Preparation used SMART-Seq v4 Ultra Low Input for the low-cell-number fractions.

Points from the study as a whole: Clones that expanded after primary vaccination mostly reappeared after the booster (approximately 96% CD4, 88% CD8). FACS-sorted repertoires could contain abundant clonotypes contaminating from the bulk population.

This clonotype occurred many times. Its target is unknown. The TCR cDNA carried a universal primer site and UMIs from 5'RACE template switching. TCRdb redid the calling of the 5' RACE reads with MiXCR, one entry per CDR3 protein. In the table there are roughly 520,000 distinct CDR3 sequences, about a fifth of which are singletons. Trimming removed 5 bases at V and 10 bases at J, with 9 bases between. The germline V gene has CDR1 MNHEY and CDR2 SVGAGI. This CDR3 is built from 12 residues. This receptor was obtained from a young man who received the YFV17D yellow fever vaccine. This chain uses TRBV6-5 with TRBJ1-6; D perhaps matches TRBD1 (6 bases). The specimen comprised PBMCs, sampled about 21 days after the first yellow fever vaccination. CDR3 coding DNA: TGTGCCAGCAGTACGGGGGGCTCACCCCTCCACTTT. This gives the protein CASSTGGSPLHF.